These 25 T cell receptor beta chains share one sample of origin, sequenced in a study of blood T cell repertoires in COVID-19 (dated by TCRdb to 2018 to 2020). Receptors were amplified or captured by the immunoSEQ multiplex PCR assay. What TCRdb holds here is the immuneACCESS table cut down to in-frame rearrangements. Part of the clones is not present; checked against another copy, under half of the missing clones reflect an unresolved V gene, and the others are unexplained. The sample table shows some 200,000 clones, and around 86% are seen once. Of the sample, about 8.9% is held by the ten largest clones. Sequenced material: PBMCs or T cells enriched from blood (not recorded which). The receptors shown here come from a woman aged 45-60 years with acute COVID-19.

J is TRBJ2-1 and V is TRBV7-9; TRBD2 agrees at 11 bases. V trimming: 5 bases; J trimming: 9 bases; junction bases outside the gene matches: 3. Germline V CDR1 and CDR2: SEHNR, FQNEAQ (reference sequence). The CDR3 is 13 residues long. This CDR3 reads CASSRLAGLEQFF. CDR3 nucleotides: TGTGCCAGCAGCCGACTAGCGGGACTTGAGCAGTTCTTC.

The chain joins TRBV5-1 to TRBJ2-7; 9 bases map to TRBD1. Trimming removed 5 bases from V and 2 bases from J; junction bases left unmatched: 5. The length of the CDR3 is 14 residues. Per the germline V gene, CDR1 is SGHRS and CDR2 is YFSETQ. CDR3 sequence reads: CASRTRQGAYEQYF. The CDR3 DNA reads TGCGCCAGCAGAACTCGACAGGGGGCCTACGAGCAGTACTTC.

The table lists this clone with a few counts. The chain carries TRBV7-3 and TRBJ2-1, with 9 nucleotides matching TRBD2. Germline-derived CDR1 and CDR2 are SGHTA and FQGTGA. V lost 5 bases and J lost 6; bases outside the gene matches: 8. There are 15 residues in the CDR3. This CDR3 is CASSPGLALINEQFF. The CDR3 nucleotides read TGTGCCAGCAGCCCCGGACTAGCGTTGATCAATGAGCAGTTCTTC.

This clone was detected only once. The chain carries TRBV28 and TRBJ2-7; tentatively, D is TRBD2 (5 bases). CDR3 length: 20 residues. With 3 bases removed from V and 0 bases from J, the gap between germline ends came to 27 bases. Germline CDR1 MDHEN, CDR2 SYDVKM. The CDR3: CASSFRVARRNRRVSYEQYF. The DNA of the CDR3 is TGTGCCAGCAGTTTTCGGGTGGCCAGGAGGAACCGTAGGGTCTCCTACGAGCAGTACTTC.

This clone came up once. The gene calls are TRBV6-4 and TRBJ1-6, with TRBD1 as a possible D gene (5 bases). The CDR3 totals 13 residues. Germline V gene sequence: CDR1 MRHNA, CDR2 SNTAGT. V lost 6 bases and J 8 bases, leaving 11 bases between the germline ends. For the CDR3, the DNA is TGTGCCAGCAGAGGGAGGGGAGATTCACCCCTCCACTTT. Translation gives CASRGRGDSPLHF.

The chain employs TRBV18 and TRBJ1-1, with a tentative D call TRBD1 (6 bases). Deletions cut 3 bases from V and 5 bases from J, with 16 bases between. The germline CDR1 and CDR2 sequences are KGHSH and LQKENI. The CDR3 is made up of 15 amino acids. CDR3: CASSPPSGGWTEAFF. Written as DNA, the CDR3 is TGTGCCAGCTCACCCCCTAGTGGGGGCTGGACTGAAGCTTTCTTT.

The gene calls are TRBV4-3 and TRBJ1-2; TRBD1 aligns across 9 bases. This CDR3 has 15 amino acids. From germline, CDR1 is LGHNA and CDR2 YSLEER. V dropped 4 bases and J dropped 0; count of bases not matched to a gene: 3. The CDR3: CASSLQGAANYGYTF. Here the CDR3 DNA reads TGCGCCAGCAGCCTACAGGGGGCAGCTAACTATGGCTACACCTTC.

The sample holds one count of this clone. The chain carries TRBV27 and TRBJ1-2; D perhaps matches TRBD1 (6 bases). This CDR3 has 13 residues. CDR1 and CDR2 (germline): MNHEY, SMNVEV (reference sequence). The V end was cut by 2 bases, the J end by 7 bases, with 11 bases between. CDR3 DNA sequence: TGTGCCAGCAGTTTAACAGGGCAGGGTGGCTACACCTTC. Its protein is CASSLTGQGGYTF.

The V call is TRBV3-1 (or the pseudogene TRBV3-2), the J call TRBJ1-5; tentatively, D is TRBD1 (5 bases). Germline-derived CDR1 and CDR2 are LGHDT and YNNKEL (reference sequence). Trimming removed 0 bases from V and 7 bases from J, with 10 bases in between. This CDR3 comprises 14 residues. CDR3 DNA: TGTGCCAGCAGCCAAGATCCAGGGTACCAGCCCCAGCATTTT. Translating gives CASSQDPGYQPQHF.

This clone was counted a single time. The DNA of the CDR3 is TGTGCCAGCAGCTTGGGACTAGCGGGACTCAGTTCCTACGAGCAGTACTTC. Its protein product is CASSLGLAGLSSYEQYF. The chain combines TRBV7-9 with TRBJ2-7, with 13 positions matching TRBD2. The length of the CDR3 is 17 residues. CDR1 is SEHNR, CDR2 FQNEAQ, per germline (reference sequence). With 3 bases clipped from V and 1 base from J, the junction kept 6 bases outside the gene matches. The variable domain in full, completed from reference TRBV7-9 and TRBJ2-7, reads DTGVSQNPRHKITKRGQNVTFRCDPISEHNRLYWYRQTLGQGPEFLTYFQNEAQLEKSRLLSDRFSAERPKGSFSTLEIQRTEQGDSAMYLCASSLGLAGLSSYEQYFGPGTRLTVT.

DNA for the CDR3: TGTGCCAGCAGCCAAGAGTTGGCGTGTTCAGGGTACGAGCAGTACTTC. Translating it yields CASSQELACSGYEQYF. The V and J genes are TRBV3-1 (or the pseudogene TRBV3-2) and TRBJ2-7; TRBD1 might be the D (5 bases). CDR1 LGHDT and CDR2 YNNKEL come from the germline V gene (reference sequence). The CDR3 is 16 residues long. The V and J ends lost 0 bases and 4 bases respectively, with 16 bases between them.

The V call is TRBV18, the J call TRBJ2-1; D is undetermined. Per germline, CDR1 KGHSH and CDR2 LQKENI. This CDR3 has 16 amino acids. The ends were cut back, 4 bases at V and 6 bases at J, with 19 bases in the middle. CDR3 sequence reads: CASSQYRQTHLNEQFF. In DNA, the CDR3 is TGTGCCAGCTCACAGTATCGACAAACTCATCTCAATGAGCAGTTCTTC.

V is TRBV6-5 and J is TRBJ2-4; 8 bases are a match to TRBD2. V lost 8 bases to trimming and J lost 12 bases; unmatched junction nucleotides: 9. This CDR3 comprises 12 residues. CDR1 and CDR2 (germline): MNHEY, SVGAGI. The CDR3 coding sequence is TGTGCCAGCGGCCGAGCGGGGGACGCTCAGTACTTC. Translation: CASGRAGDAQYF.

As regards this clone: This sample also contains other DNA sequences that code for the same CDR3. The chain is built from TRBV12-3 or TRBV12-4 and TRBJ2-5, with D tentatively TRBD1 (6 bases). The CDR3 is 13 residues long. Trimming cost V 2 bases and J 5 bases, with 9 bases left between them. CDR3 sequence: CASSLWGRETQYF. CDR3 sequence (DNA): TGTGCCAGCAGTTTATGGGGGCGGGAGACCCAGTACTTC.

The chain couples TRBV2 to TRBJ2-7; D is unclear. With 11 bases removed from V and 6 bases from J, the gap between germline ends came to 14 bases. In germline, CDR1 is SNHLY, CDR2 FYNNEI. This CDR3 has 11 amino acids. CDR3: CACQLLGEQYF. The CDR3 DNA reads as TGTGCCTGCCAATTACTTGGCGAGCAGTACTTC.

As DNA, the CDR3 is TGTGCCAGTAGTGAGGGTTTAGGATTTATGAACACTGAAGCTTTCTTT. Translated: CASSEGLGFMNTEAFF. This chain connects TRBV19 to TRBJ1-1, with D unclear. V lost 5 bases, J lost 0 bases, and 16 bases lay in between. The CDR3 has 16 amino acids. Per germline, CDR1 LNHDA and CDR2 SQIVND (reference sequence). The entire variable domain, with the rest obtained from reference TRBV19 and TRBJ1-1, is as follows: DGGITQSPKYLFRKEGQNVTLSCEQNLNHDAMYWYRQDPGQGLRLIYYSQIVNDFQKGDIAEGYSVSREKKESFPLTVTSAQKNPTAFYLCASSEGLGFMNTEAFFGQGTRLTVV.

This chain joins TRBV12-3 or TRBV12-4 and TRBJ2-7, with TRBD1 as a possible D gene (6 bases). The ends were cut back, 6 bases at V and 1 base at J, with 10 bases in the middle. This CDR3 region has 13 residues. CDR3 sequence (DNA): TGTGCCAGCAGAAAGACAGGTTCCTACGAGCAGTACTTC. Translating gives CASRKTGSYEQYF.

The chain links TRBV19 to TRBJ1-5, with D perhaps TRBD1 (5 bases). V lost 6 bases and J 1 base, leaving 13 bases between the germline ends. Per germline, CDR1 LNHDA and CDR2 SQIVND (reference sequence). CDR3 length: 15 residues. CDR3 DNA sequence: TGTGCCAGTAGGTTGGGGCCCACGAGCAATCAGCCCCAGCATTTT. As protein: CASRLGPTSNQPQHF.

The chain recombines TRBV19 with TRBJ1-2; tentatively, D is TRBD1 (6 bases). V gave up 4 bases and J gave up 8 bases, with 20 bases separating them. Germline CDR1 reads LNHDA; CDR2 reads SQIVND (reference sequence). The CDR3 is made up of 15 amino acids. CDR3 sequence reads: CASSTRFAGAVGYTF. CDR3 coding DNA: TGTGCCAGTAGTACCCGATTCGCAGGGGCGGTCGGCTACACCTTC.

The chain uses TRBV7-2 and TRBJ2-5; 9 nucleotides align to TRBD1. The CDR3 is 14 residues long. Germline-derived CDR1 and CDR2 are SGHTA and FQGNSA. With V trimmed by 5 bases and J by 5 bases, 6 bases remained unmatched. In nucleotides, the CDR3 is TGTGCCAGCAGCATACAGGGGGCGCGGGAGACCCAGTACTTC. Amino acids: CASSIQGARETQYF.

The chain uses TRBV10-3 and TRBJ2-6; D unresolved. In germline, CDR1 is ENHRY, CDR2 SYGVKD. The CDR3 extends over 16 amino acids. V was clipped by 2 bases and J by 0 bases, with 8 bases between them. The CDR3 is CAISEGQFSGANVLTF. CDR3 nucleotide sequence: TGTGCCATCAGTGAGGGGCAGTTCTCTGGGGCCAACGTCCTGACTTTC.

The chain uses TRBV6-5 and TRBJ1-6; TRBD1 agrees at 7 bases. The CDR3 covers 14 residues. Unmatched junction bases numbered 12, after V lost 10 bases and J lost 9 bases. Germline CDR1 is MNHEY and CDR2 is SVGAGI. DNA of the CDR3: TGTGCCAAGATGCAGGGGGAAGTGGGTTCACCCCTCCACTTT. It translates to CAKMQGEVGSPLHF.

The V call is TRBV10-3, the J call TRBJ1-1, with D possibly TRBD1 on 6 matching bases. This CDR3 spans 14 amino acids. Germline-derived CDR1 and CDR2 are ENHRY and SYGVKD. V was trimmed by 3 bases and J by 1 base, leaving 9 bases between them. As DNA, the CDR3 is TGTGCCATCAGTGATTTGACAGGGAACACTGAAGCTTTCTTT. It translates to CAISDLTGNTEAFF.

The chain's CDR3 is CASTLGQGAYEQYF. The CDR3 DNA reads TGTGCCAGTACGCTAGGACAGGGGGCCTACGAGCAGTACTTC. This chain connects TRBV19 to TRBJ2-7, with 10 nucleotides matching TRBD1. Germline assignment: CDR1 LNHDA and CDR2 SQIVND (reference sequence). The V and J ends lost 7 bases and 2 bases, in that order; junction bases with no gene match: 5. This CDR3 comprises 14 residues.

The chain is built from TRBV7-2 and TRBJ2-1, with D perhaps TRBD2 (6 bases). The CDR3 length is 15 residues. Per germline, CDR1 SGHTA and CDR2 FQGNSA. Trimming removed 0 bases from V and 8 bases from J, with 14 bases in between. The chain's CDR3 is CASSLALRLVDEQFF. The DNA for the CDR3 is TGTGCCAGCAGCTTAGCCTTAAGACTAGTCGATGAGCAGTTCTTC.